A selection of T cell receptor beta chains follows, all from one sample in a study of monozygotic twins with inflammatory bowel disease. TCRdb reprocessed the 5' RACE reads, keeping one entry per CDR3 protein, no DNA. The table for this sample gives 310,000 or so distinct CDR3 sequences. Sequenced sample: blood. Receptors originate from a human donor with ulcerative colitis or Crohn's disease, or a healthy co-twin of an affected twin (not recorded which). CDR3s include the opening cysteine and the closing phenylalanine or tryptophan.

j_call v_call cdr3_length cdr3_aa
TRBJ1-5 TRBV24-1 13 CATSDNDDQPQHF
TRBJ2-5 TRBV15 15 CATSGAGGVGETQYF
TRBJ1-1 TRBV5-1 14 CASTTPGVNTEAFF
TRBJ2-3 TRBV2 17 CASSESATGLSTDTQYF
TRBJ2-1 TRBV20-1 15 CSARKLDQFYNEQFF
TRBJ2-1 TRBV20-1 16 CSARKPGLAHYNEQFF
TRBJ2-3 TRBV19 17 CASSMGQQKDPTDTQYF
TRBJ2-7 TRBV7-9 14 CASSFSGTINEQYF
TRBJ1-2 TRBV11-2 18 CASSLGGQGFSRNYGYTF
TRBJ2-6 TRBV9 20 CASSVGKEFYSKSGANVLTF
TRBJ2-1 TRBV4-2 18 CASSQDEVSGRAYNEQFF
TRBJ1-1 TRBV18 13 CASSPGENTEAFF
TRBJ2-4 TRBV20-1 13 CSARDLAKNIQYF
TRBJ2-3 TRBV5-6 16 CASKRSSGLPADTQYF
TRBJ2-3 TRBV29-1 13 CSAPTGGTDTQYF
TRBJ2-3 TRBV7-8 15 CASSSKPQSTDTQYF
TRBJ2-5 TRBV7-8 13 CASSPGSGETQYF
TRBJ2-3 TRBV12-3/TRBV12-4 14 CASSLNMPTDTQYF
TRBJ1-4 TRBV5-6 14 CASSLTGTNEKLFF
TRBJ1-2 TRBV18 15 CASSPPTAYNYGYTF
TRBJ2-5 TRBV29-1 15 CSVDKDRSYQETQYF
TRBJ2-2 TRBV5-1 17 CASSLVFGSGGAGELFF
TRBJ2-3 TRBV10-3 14 CATRGAGRVYTQYF
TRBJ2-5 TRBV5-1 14 CASSLGRDQETQYF
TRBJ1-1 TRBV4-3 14 CASSQVTGNTEAFF
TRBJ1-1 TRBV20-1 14 CSARDPGGSTEAFF